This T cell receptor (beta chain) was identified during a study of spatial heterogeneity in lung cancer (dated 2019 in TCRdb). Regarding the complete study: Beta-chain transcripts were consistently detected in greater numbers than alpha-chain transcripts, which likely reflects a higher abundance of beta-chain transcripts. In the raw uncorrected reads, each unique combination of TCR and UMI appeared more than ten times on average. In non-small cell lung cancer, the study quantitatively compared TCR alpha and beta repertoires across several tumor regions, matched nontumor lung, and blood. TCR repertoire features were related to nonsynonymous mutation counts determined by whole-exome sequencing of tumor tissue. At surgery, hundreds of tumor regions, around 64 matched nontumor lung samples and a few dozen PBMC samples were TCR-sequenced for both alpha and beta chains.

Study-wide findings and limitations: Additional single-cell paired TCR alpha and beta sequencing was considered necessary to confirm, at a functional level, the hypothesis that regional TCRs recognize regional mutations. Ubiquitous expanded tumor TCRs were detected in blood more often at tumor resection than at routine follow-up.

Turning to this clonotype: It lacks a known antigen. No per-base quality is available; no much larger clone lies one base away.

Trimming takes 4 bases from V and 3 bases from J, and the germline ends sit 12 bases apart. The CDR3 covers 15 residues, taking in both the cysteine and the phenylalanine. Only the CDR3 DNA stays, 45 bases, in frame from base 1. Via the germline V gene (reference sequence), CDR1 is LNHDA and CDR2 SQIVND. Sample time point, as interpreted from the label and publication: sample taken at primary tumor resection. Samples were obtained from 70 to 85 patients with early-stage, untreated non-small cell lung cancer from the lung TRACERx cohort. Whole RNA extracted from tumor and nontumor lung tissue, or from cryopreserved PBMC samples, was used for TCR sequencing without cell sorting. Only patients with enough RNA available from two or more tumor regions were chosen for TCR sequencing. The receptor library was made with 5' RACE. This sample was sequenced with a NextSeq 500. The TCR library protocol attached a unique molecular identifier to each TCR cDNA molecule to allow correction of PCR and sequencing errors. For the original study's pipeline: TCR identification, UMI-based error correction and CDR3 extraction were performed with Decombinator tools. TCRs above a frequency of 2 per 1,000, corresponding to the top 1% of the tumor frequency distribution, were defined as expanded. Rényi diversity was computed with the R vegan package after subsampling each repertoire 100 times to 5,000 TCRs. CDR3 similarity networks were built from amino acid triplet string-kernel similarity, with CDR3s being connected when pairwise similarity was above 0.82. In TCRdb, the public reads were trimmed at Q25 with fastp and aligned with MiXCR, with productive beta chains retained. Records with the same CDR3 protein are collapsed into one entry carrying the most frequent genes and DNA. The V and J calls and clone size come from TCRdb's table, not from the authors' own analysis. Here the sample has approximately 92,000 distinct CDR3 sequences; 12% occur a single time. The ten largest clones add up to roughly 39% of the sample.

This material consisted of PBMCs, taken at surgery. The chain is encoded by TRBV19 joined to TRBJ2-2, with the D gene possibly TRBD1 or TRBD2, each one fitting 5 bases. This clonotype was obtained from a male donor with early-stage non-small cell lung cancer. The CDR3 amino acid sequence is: CASSRLGRDTGELFF. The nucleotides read TGTGCCAGTAGTAGGTTGGGACGCGACACCGGGGAGCTGTTTTTT.